This record looks at one T cell receptor (beta chain) sequence and its context. Its antigen is not known. The CDR3 length is 13 residues. The trim removed 7 bases at V and 5 bases at J, leaving 9 bases unmatched. Looked up from germline, CDR1 is SQVTM and CDR2 is ANQGSEA. This specimen comes from a study of graft-versus-host responses after intestinal transplantation. Study-wide background: Transplant types were multivisceral, liver-intestinal, or isolated intestinal.

Study-level findings and limits: GvH clones detected in recipient marrow included some appearing first in ileum or blood. Levels of circulating GvH clones at their peak were associated with early post-transplant HvG declines.

TCRdb keeps only in-frame clones here, not all; method: immunoSEQ multiplex PCR. This sample has more than 85,000 clones; 93% occur once, and the top ten carry 0.4% to 0.55%. The sample here was unstimulated CD8+ T cells sorted from spleen or lymph node cells, taken before intestinal transplant. The clonotype originates from a human donor who received an intestinal transplant. J is TRBJ2-7 and V is TRBV29-1; TRBD2 agrees at 9 bases. CDR3 coding DNA: TGCAGCGCCCTAGCGGGGCCCTCGGACGAGCAGTACTTC. Its protein product is CSALAGPSDEQYF.